Shown below are 9 T cell receptor beta chains from a single sample sequenced in a study of control samples from healthy donors and cancer patients (dated by TCRdb to 2020 to 2021). Libraries came from the immunoSEQ multiplex PCR assay. Entries here come from immuneACCESS through TCRdb and include only in-frame sequences with V and J called. Some clones fail to appear in such tables; in the studies checked, an unresolved V gene covers under half of the shortfall, and the cause of the remainder is unknown. Here the sample has roughly 70,000 clones; 75% to 90% occur a single time. The ten largest clones capture about 26% of the sample. Sequences were obtained from blood. The receptor source for this set is a man in his fifties or sixties in good health.

The chain is built from TRBV2 and TRBJ1-4; 10 bases map to TRBD1. The V gene end was trimmed by 6 bases and the J gene end by 7 bases; junction bases not matched to a gene: 5. The V gene's germline CDR1 is SNHLY and CDR2 FYNNEI. The CDR3 loop spans 14 amino acids. The CDR3 DNA follows: TGTGCCAGCAGGATGACAGGGGGCGGTGAAAAACTGTTTTTT. Encoded protein: CASRMTGGGEKLFF.

The chain has TRBV12-3 or TRBV12-4 and TRBJ1-2; D remains unclear. CDR3 length: 12 residues. The V gene lost 1 base and the J gene lost 8 bases, with 8 bases spanning the gap. The chain's CDR3 is CASSLGAGGYTF. CDR3 coding DNA: TGTGCCAGCAGTTTAGGGGCGGGAGGCTACACCTTC.

The chain joins TRBV13 to TRBJ2-7; D gene unclear. Germline V gene sequence: CDR1 PRHDT, CDR2 FYEKMQ (reference sequence). Trimming took 3 bases from V and 1 from J, leaving 22 bases between them. The CDR3 totals 18 residues. CDR3 in amino acids: CASSFRSTSNWESYEQYF. DNA for the CDR3: TGTGCCAGCAGCTTCAGGTCAACGTCGAACTGGGAATCCTACGAGCAGTACTTC.

The CDR3 DNA sequence: TGTGCCAGCAGCTACCAGGGGCGAACATCTAACTATGGCTACACCTTC. It is translated as CASSYQGRTSNYGYTF. V gene TRBV5-6 combines with J gene TRBJ1-2; TRBD1 is a possible D gene (6 bases). Per the germline V gene, CDR1 is SGHDT and CDR2 is YYEEEE. This CDR3 spans 16 amino acids. V was cut by 3 bases and J by 0 bases, with 15 bases left in between.

The chain recombines TRBV5-1 with TRBJ1-6; possible D gene TRBD1, 5 bases. Trimming took off 0 bases at V and 5 bases at J, with 6 bases between the two ends. The CDR3 is made up of 14 amino acids. CDR1 and CDR2 from the germline V gene are SGHRS and YFSETQ. CDR3 sequence reads: CASSLGRDNSPLHF. DNA for the CDR3: TGCGCCAGCAGCTTGGGCAGGGATAATTCACCCCTCCACTTT.

The chain links TRBV7-2 to TRBJ2-7, with D tentatively TRBD1 or TRBD2 (6 bases each). There are 16 residues in the CDR3. The germline CDR1 and CDR2 sequences are SGHTA and FQGNSA. V shed 5 bases and J shed 1 base, with 18 bases lying between them. CDR3 nucleotide sequence: TGTGCCAGCAGCAGGCTGGGGGCGGGGTCTTCCTACGAGCAGTACTTC. It translates to CASSRLGAGSSYEQYF.

The CDR3 loop is CASSLNPRNTEAFF. In nucleotides, the CDR3 is TGTGCCAGCAGCTTAAACCCCCGGAACACTGAAGCTTTCTTT. J is TRBJ1-1 and V is TRBV7-8; D gene unclear. Trimming took off 2 bases at V and 1 base at J, with 8 bases between the two ends. The CDR3 totals 14 residues. Germline V lookup: CDR1 SGHVS, CDR2 FQNEAQ.

This clone has just one count. CDR3 protein: CASSHQTEGYTF. As DNA, the CDR3 is TGTGCCAGCAGTCACCAGACCGAGGGCTACACCTTC. The gene calls are TRBV6-6 and TRBJ1-2; no definite D call. In germline, CDR1 is MNHNY, CDR2 SVGAGI (reference sequence). This CDR3 has 12 residues. Trimming removed 5 bases from V and 8 bases from J, with 12 bases in between.

J is TRBJ1-2 and V is TRBV4-3, with D hard to call. V shed 4 bases and J shed 4 bases, with 16 bases lying between them. CDR3 length: 15 amino acids. Germline V lookup: CDR1 LGHNA, CDR2 YSLEER. The CDR3 DNA is TGCGCCAGCAGCCTCGGGGAGGAGGGCGGCTATGGCTACACCTTC. Its translation is CASSLGEEGGYGYTF.